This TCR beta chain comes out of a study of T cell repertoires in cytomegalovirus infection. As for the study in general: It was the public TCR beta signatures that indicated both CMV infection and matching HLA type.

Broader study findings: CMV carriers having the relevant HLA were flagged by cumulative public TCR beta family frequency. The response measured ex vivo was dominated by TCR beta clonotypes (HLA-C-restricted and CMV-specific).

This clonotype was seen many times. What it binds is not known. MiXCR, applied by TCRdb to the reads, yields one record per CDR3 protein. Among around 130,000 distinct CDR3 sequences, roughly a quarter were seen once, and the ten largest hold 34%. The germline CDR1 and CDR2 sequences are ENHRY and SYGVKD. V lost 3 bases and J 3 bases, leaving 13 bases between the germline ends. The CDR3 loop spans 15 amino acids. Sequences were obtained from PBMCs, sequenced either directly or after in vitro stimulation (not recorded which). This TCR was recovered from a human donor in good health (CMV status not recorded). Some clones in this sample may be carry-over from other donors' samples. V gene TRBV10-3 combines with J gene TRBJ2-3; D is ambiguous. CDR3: CAISDPLRRTDTQYF. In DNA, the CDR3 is TGTGCCATCAGTGACCCCTTAAGGCGTACAGATACGCAGTATTTT.